The clone carrying this TCR beta chain was picked up a small number of times. Its antigen is currently unknown. The CDR3 length is 14 residues. Looked up from germline, CDR1 is SGHNT and CDR2 is YYREEE (reference sequence). Trimming stripped 0 bases from V and 1 base from J, with 6 bases between. The isolated RNA, all of it, was reverse transcribed, so expressed TCRB transcripts were what got sequenced. Only in-frame clones appear in the TCRdb table, and some are missing; sequencing was by immunoSEQ multiplex PCR. The sample carries under 300,000 clones, around 24% recorded once. The data were obtained in a study of beta chain features in type 1 diabetes. Points from the study as a whole: Highly expressing activated T cells could be over-counted with a cDNA template. The study found moderately but significantly shorter TCRB CDR3s in all four CD4+ subsets of Type 1 diabetes patients. Lower insertion and higher deletion counts appeared at VDJ junctions in type 1 diabetes patients.

The clonotype originates from a woman under 40 with type 1 diabetes. The chain employs TRBV5-4 and TRBJ2-3; D unclear. The source material was naive CD4+ T cells from blood. This chain's CDR3 is CASSLVTGTDTQYF. CDR3 DNA: TGTGCCAGCAGCTTGGTTACTGGCACAGATACGCAGTATTTT.